This entry describes one TCR beta chain. Its antigen is unknown. No much larger clone is present one base from it, and per-base qualities are unavailable. The CDR3 measures 12 amino acids from cysteine to phenylalanine. Just the 36-base CDR3 DNA is kept, in frame starting at base 1. From V the trimming removes 3 bases and from J it removes 6 bases, while the gene matches leave 0 bases of the junction unaccounted for. The germline V gene specifies SGHVS as CDR1 and FNYEAQ as CDR2. The sample's treatment or condition label is to be understood as: nivolumab (PD-1 blockade) given before sampling. The DNeasy Blood and Tissue Kit was used to extract DNA from the formalin-fixed paraffin-embedded specimens. The immunoSEQ assay was used to amplify and sequence the TCR beta locus, producing bulk TCR Vbeta CDR3 data. As for the original processing: Non-productive CDR3s, sequences shorter than 7 amino acids, and those not starting with C or ending with F/W were excluded. Only specimens with at least 1000 reads were analysed, and clonotypes were defined at the amino acid level. Clonality was computed as 1 minus Pielou's evenness. To equalize library sizes, abundance-weighted random subsampling with replacement was performed and repeated 100 times so that 95% confidence intervals could be reported. Repertoire overlap was quantified with the Morisita overlap index, and the top 40 clones per specimen were checked for overlap with the irAE. What TCRdb holds here is the immuneACCESS table cut down to in-frame rearrangements. Part of the clones is not present; checked against another copy, under half of the missing clones reflect an unresolved V gene, and the others are unexplained. The V and J calls and clone size are taken from that table; D and trimming were inferred from the DNA. In this sample the table shows over 7,000 clones, about 93% of which occur a single time. Together, the top ten hold less than 2.5% of the sample.

The sample originates from a study of T cells in tumors and immune-related adverse events (dated by TCRdb to the early 2020s). Sequenced here: lymph node tissue, sampled from a patient treated with anti-PD-1 therapy. The clonotype comes from a female donor with metastatic renal cell carcinoma. Here the chain combines TRBV7-6 and TRBJ1-1, with TRBD1 matching 8 junction bases. The DNA sequence is given as TGTGCCAGCAGCTTGACAGGGGCTGAAGCTTTCTTT. Its protein is CASSLTGAEAFF.